The 30 T cell receptor beta chains below all came from one sample that was sequenced in a study of T cell repertoires in aging, cancer and after chemotherapy. TRB rearrangements spanning V, D and J were amplified using mixed TRB-A/B primers. Each CDR3 protein gets one entry after TCRdb re-called the multiplex PCR reads with MiXCR. The sample gives approximately 3,200 distinct CDR3 sequences, under 25% of which show up once; about 40% is in the top ten. TCR beta rearrangements were amplified from peripheral blood genomic DNA. Sequencing was performed on blood. Receptor source: a human donor with a blood cancer.

In this sample, this clonotype is medium-sized. The chain carries TRBV6-5 and TRBJ1-2; maybe TRBD1 (6 bases). CDR3 length: 16 residues. CDR1 and CDR2 (germline): MNHEY, SVGAGI. The ends were cut back, 0 bases at V and 2 bases at J, with 13 bases in the middle. The CDR3 region has the DNA TGTGCCAGCAGTTACTCGGGAGACAGGAAGAACTATGGCTACACCTTC. It specifies CASSYSGDRKNYGYTF.

This clonotype counts as hyperexpanded. V gene TRBV7-6 combines with J gene TRBJ2-6, with 9 bases matching TRBD2. Per the germline V gene, CDR1 is SGHVS and CDR2 is FNYEAQ. The CDR3 covers 18 residues. The ends lost 3 bases at V and 3 bases at J; junction bases unmatched: 9. The CDR3 sequence is CASSLGRGGLDGANVLTF. Written as DNA, the CDR3 is TGTGCCAGCAGCTTGGGGCGGGGGGGCCTAGATGGGGCCAACGTCCTGACTTTC.

This clonotype was counted a few times. The chain uses TRBV20-1 and TRBJ2-4; D unclear. The CDR3 has 14 residues. Germline CDR1 and CDR2: DFQATT and SNEGSKA (reference sequence). Trimming removed 5 bases at V and 1 base at J, with 12 bases between. The CDR3 region is CSADLGLAKNIQYF. In DNA form, the CDR3 reads TGCAGTGCTGATCTGGGGTTGGCCAAAAACATTCAGTACTTC.

V gene TRBV20-1 combines with J gene TRBJ2-5; TRBD2 matches 11 bases. The germline gives CDR1 DFQATT, CDR2 SNEGSKA (reference sequence). The junction had 8 bases not matched to a gene; V was cut back by 0 bases and J by 5 bases. This CDR3 has 16 amino acids. CDR3: CSAREIAGGPSETQYF. CDR3 in DNA: TGCAGTGCTAGAGAGATAGCGGGGGGGCCGAGTGAGACCCAGTACTTC.

Judged by abundance, this clonotype is medium-sized. The V call is TRBV18, the J call TRBJ2-2, with 7 bases identical to TRBD2. Germline V gene sequence: CDR1 KGHSH, CDR2 LQKENI. Trimming cost V 0 bases and J 6 bases; bases outside gene matches: 1. This CDR3 comprises 14 residues. CDR3 sequence: CASSPPAGAGELFF. The CDR3 bases are TGTGCCAGCTCACCACCTGCGGGGGCCGGGGAGCTGTTTTTT.

This clonotype is classed as medium-sized. This chain uses TRBV6-5 with TRBJ1-2, with 7 positions matching TRBD1. Germline V CDR1 and CDR2: MNHEY, SVGAGI. This CDR3 spans 15 amino acids. V shed 5 bases, J shed 1 base, and the junction held 7 bases outside the gene matches. The CDR3 DNA is TGTGCCAGCAGTCAGCCGGGACAGAGTAACTATGGCTACACCTTC. Translation: CASSQPGQSNYGYTF.

This clonotype is labeled medium-sized. The gene calls are TRBV7-2 and TRBJ2-1, with a weak D call TRBD1 (6 bases). Deletions cut 7 bases from V and 12 bases from J, with 22 bases between. CDR3 length: 14 amino acids. Germline V lookup: CDR1 SGHTA, CDR2 FQGNSA. Here the CDR3 DNA reads TGTGCCAGCACCCAAACAGGGCTGCAGCGTGGGCAGTTCTTC. Protein product: CASTQTGLQRGQFF. The complete variable domain, with remaining parts taken from reference TRBV7-2 and TRBJ2-1, reads GAGVSQSPSNKVTEKGKDVELRCDPISGHTALYWYRQSLGQGLEFLIYFQGNSAPDKSGLPSDRFSAERTGGSVSTLTIQRTQQEDSAVYLCASTQTGLQRGQFFGPGTRLTVL.

The J gene is TRBJ2-1, the V gene TRBV7-2; TRBD1 might be the D (6 bases). With 3 bases removed from V and 3 bases from J, the gap between germline ends came to 12 bases. The CDR3 has 15 residues. The V gene's germline CDR1 is SGHTA and CDR2 FQGNSA. CDR3 amino acids: CASSLITGSYNEQFF. In DNA form, the CDR3 reads TGTGCCAGCAGCTTGATAACAGGGAGCTACAATGAGCAGTTCTTC.

The chain joins TRBV20-1 to TRBJ2-1; 7 nucleotides line up with TRBD2. There are 15 residues in the CDR3. J was trimmed by 3 bases and V by 3 bases; bases with no gene match: 8. Germline V gene sequence: CDR1 DFQATT, CDR2 SNEGSKA (reference sequence). CDR3 sequence: CSARTLSGNYNEQFF. In nucleotides, the CDR3 is TGCAGTGCTAGGACTTTAAGCGGGAACTACAATGAGCAGTTCTTC.

Relative to its sample, this clonotype is medium-sized. The chain is built from TRBV19 and TRBJ2-5; 11 bases agree with TRBD2. Germline-derived CDR1 and CDR2 are LNHDA and SQIVND (reference sequence). Trimming at V came to 5 bases and at J to 5 bases, leaving 10 bases not matched to a gene. The CDR3 is made up of 16 amino acids. The CDR3 region has the DNA TGTGCCAGTAGTGTAACTAGCGGGAGTAGGTTGGAGACCCAGTACTTC. As protein: CASSVTSGSRLETQYF.

This clonotype counts as medium-sized. The genes are TRBV6-6 and TRBJ1-3; no reliable D call. CDR1 and CDR2 from the germline V gene are MNHNY and SVGAGI (reference sequence). The V end was cut by 2 bases, the J end by 1 base, with 9 bases between. The CDR3 is made up of 15 amino acids. CDR3 sequence reads: CASSYEGVSGNTIYF. CDR3 nucleotides: TGTGCCAGCAGTTACGAGGGAGTTTCTGGAAACACCATATATTTT.

The chain is built from TRBV19 and TRBJ1-5; no reliable D call. The CDR3 is 16 residues long. Germline V gene data show CDR1 as LNHDA and CDR2 as SQIVND (reference sequence). With 5 bases removed from V and 1 base from J, the gap between germline ends came to 15 bases. CDR3 in amino acids: CASSSPRISSNQPQHF. The CDR3 nucleotides read TGTGCCAGTAGTTCCCCTCGGATTTCAAGCAATCAGCCCCAGCATTTT.

This clonotype is medium-sized in the sample. V gene TRBV5-5 combines with J gene TRBJ2-1; 9 bases map to TRBD1. J gave up 7 bases and V 0 bases, and 5 bases lay outside the gene matches. Germline V gives CDR1 SGHKS, CDR2 YYEKEE (reference sequence). The CDR3 length is 15 residues. The CDR3 DNA is TGTGCCAGCAGCTTGGAGACAGGGGGTTGGAATGAGCAGTTCTTC. The encoded protein is CASSLETGGWNEQFF. The full variable domain, completed using reference TRBV5-5 and TRBJ2-1, is DAGVTQSPTHLIKTRGQQVTLRCSPISGHKSVSWYQQVLGQGPQFIFQYYEKEERGRGNFPDRFSARQFPNYSSELNVNALLLGDSALYLCASSLETGGWNEQFFGPGTRLTVL.

This clonotype is medium-sized in the sample. The V call is TRBV18, the J call TRBJ2-3, with D uncertain. The V gene lost 2 bases and the J gene lost 2 bases, with 8 bases spanning the gap. CDR1 is KGHSH and CDR2 is LQKENI in the germline V gene. The CDR3 loop spans 14 amino acids. The CDR3: CASSPWSDTDTQYF. In nucleotides, the CDR3 is TGTGCCAGCTCACCATGGAGCGACACAGATACGCAGTATTTT. Together with reference TRBV18 and TRBJ2-3, the CDR3 gives the full variable domain: NAGVMQNPRHLVRRRGQEARLRCSPMKGHSHVYWYRQLPEEGLKFMVYLQKENIIDESGMPKERFSAEFPKEGPSILRIQQVVRGDSAAYFCASSPWSDTDTQYFGPGTRLTVL.

The CDR3 nucleotides read TGCGCCAGCAGCTACGGGACTAGCGATACCTACGAGCAGTACTTC. This gives the protein CASSYGTSDTYEQYF. The rearrangement links TRBV5-1 to TRBJ2-7; 10 bases agree with TRBD2. The CDR3 loop spans 15 amino acids. After removal of 3 bases from V and 2 bases from J, the junction contained 5 bases not matched to a gene. CDR1 is SGHRS, CDR2 YFSETQ, per germline.

This clonotype is deemed medium-sized. V is TRBV27 and J is TRBJ1-6; TRBD1 aligns across 11 bases. CDR3 length equals 16 residues. The germline CDR1 and CDR2 sequences are MNHEY and SMNVEV (reference sequence). The trim removed 1 base at V and 7 bases at J, leaving 3 bases unmatched. CDR3 DNA: TGTGCCAGCAGTTTATTAGGACAGGGGGCGAATTCACCCCTCCACTTT. As protein: CASSLLGQGANSPLHF.

The chain combines TRBV12-3 or TRBV12-4 with TRBJ2-1; maybe TRBD1 (6 bases). V gave up 2 bases and J gave up 15 bases, with 17 bases separating them. The CDR3 runs 13 residues. The CDR3 DNA sequence: TGTGCCAGCAGTTTACAACAGGGCCGAAGAGTGTTCTTC. Translation: CASSLQQGRRVFF.

The gene calls are TRBV12-3 or TRBV12-4 and TRBJ1-1, with TRBD1 as a possible D gene (5 bases). The CDR3 is 15 residues long. V was clipped by 7 bases and J by 0 bases, with 15 bases between them. The CDR3 is CASTPGRGLNTEAFF. For the CDR3, the DNA is TGTGCCAGCACCCCAGGGAGGGGATTGAACACTGAAGCTTTCTTT.

This clonotype turned up a few times. The chain is built from TRBV15 and TRBJ1-1, with D unresolved. Deletions cut 1 base from V and 0 bases from J, with 6 bases between. Germline CDR1 is LNHNV and CDR2 is YYDKDF (reference sequence). This CDR3 spans 14 amino acids. Here the CDR3 reads CATSRVMMNTEAFF. For the CDR3, the DNA is TGTGCCACCAGCAGAGTAATGATGAACACTGAAGCTTTCTTT.

DNA for the CDR3: TGCAGTGCACAGGCGTTTAACTATGGCTACACCTTC. Its protein is CSAQAFNYGYTF. V gene TRBV20-1 combines with J gene TRBJ1-2; tentatively, D is TRBD1 (5 bases). The CDR3 covers 12 residues. Germline CDR1 and CDR2: DFQATT and SNEGSKA (reference sequence). V was cut by 6 bases and J by 1 base, with 9 bases left in between.

This clonotype has more than one count but fewer than ten. The chain combines TRBV5-5 with TRBJ1-4; 8 positions match TRBD1. The V and J ends lost 0 bases and 4 bases, in that order; junction bases with no gene match: 5. In germline, CDR1 is SGHKS, CDR2 YYEKEE (reference sequence). The CDR3 is 16 residues long. The chain's CDR3 is CASSLAPGQVNEKLFF. The CDR3, as DNA: TGTGCCAGCAGCTTGGCCCCGGGACAGGTTAATGAAAAACTGTTTTTT. The full variable domain, with the rest looked up from reference TRBV5-5 and TRBJ1-4, is DAGVTQSPTHLIKTRGQQVTLRCSPISGHKSVSWYQQVLGQGPQFIFQYYEKEERGRGNFPDRFSARQFPNYSSELNVNALLLGDSALYLCASSLAPGQVNEKLFFGSGTQLSVL.

The chain is built from TRBV14 and TRBJ2-3; a weak D match, TRBD2 (5 bases). Trimming took 1 base from V and 12 from J, leaving 8 bases between them. Germline CDR1 is SGHDN and CDR2 is FVKESK. The CDR3 length is 11 residues. This CDR3 reads CASSQGRTQYF. For the CDR3, the DNA is TGTGCCAGCAGCCAAGGGAGGACCCAGTATTTT.

The gene calls are TRBV19 and TRBJ1-1; D is uncertain. The V gene lost 3 bases and the J gene lost 4 bases, with 15 bases spanning the gap. The CDR3 runs to 15 residues. Germline CDR1 and CDR2: LNHDA and SQIVND (reference sequence). The CDR3 DNA reads as TGTGCCAGTAGTATTGAGGTACACAGACCCACTGAAGCTTTCTTT. It encodes CASSIEVHRPTEAFF.

By share of the sample, this clonotype is medium-sized (0.01 to 0.1%). J is TRBJ2-1 and V is TRBV5-1, with D uncertain. Germline V gene lookup returns CDR1 SGHRS and CDR2 YFSETQ. The CDR3 is 15 residues long. Between the trimmed V and J ends, which lost 0 bases and 0 bases, there was a span of 7 bases. CDR3 in amino acids: CASSLGTSSYNEQFF. The CDR3 DNA follows: TGCGCCAGCAGCTTGGGGACGAGCTCCTACAATGAGCAGTTCTTC.

This clonotype was counted a few times. The V and J genes are TRBV20-1 and TRBJ2-1; 7 positions agree with TRBD2. This CDR3 region has 14 residues. V lost 2 bases to trimming and J lost 7 bases; unmatched junction nucleotides: 8. Germline CDR1 reads DFQATT; CDR2 reads SNEGSKA (reference sequence). CDR3 region: CSARIRGSWNEQFF. The CDR3 DNA is TGCAGTGCTAGAATCCGCGGGAGTTGGAATGAGCAGTTCTTC.

V is TRBV28 and J is TRBJ1-2; D possibly corresponds to TRBD1 (6 bases). Germline-derived CDR1 and CDR2 are MDHEN and SYDVKM. V dropped 6 bases and J dropped 8 bases, with 16 bases sitting between them. CDR3 length: 13 amino acids. The CDR3 bases are TGTGCCAGCAGCACCCAGGGGAGGAAAGGCTACACCTTC. Its protein is CASSTQGRKGYTF.

This clonotype was seen once. The chain carries TRBV20-1 and TRBJ2-7, with D uncertain. The germline V gene has CDR1 DFQATT and CDR2 SNEGSKA (reference sequence). The CDR3 consists of 14 residues. V was trimmed by 2 bases and J by 1 base, leaving 12 bases between them. CDR3 DNA: TGCAGTGCTAGAACAGCCTTCTTTTCCTACGAGCAGTACTTC. Protein sequence: CSARTAFFSYEQYF.

This clonotype was counted only a few times. The gene calls are TRBV20-1 and TRBJ1-5; 8 positions match TRBD1. Germline trimming cut 5 bases from V and 3 bases from J; bases unmatched to any gene: 12. Germline lookup yields CDR1 DFQATT and CDR2 SNEGSKA (reference sequence). The CDR3 consists of 16 residues. This CDR3 is CSAHPVTGGLNQPQHF. DNA of the CDR3: TGCAGTGCTCACCCCGTCACAGGGGGGCTCAATCAGCCCCAGCATTTT.

The genes are TRBV21-1 and TRBJ2-3; the D segment call TRBD1 is taken from the table without a DNA check. TRBV21-1 is tagged as a pseudogene. The CDR3 covers 16 residues. In DNA form, the CDR3 reads TGTGCCAGCAGCAAAGGTGGGGACCCCGGCACAGATACGCAGTATTTT. Its protein product is CASSKGGDPGTDTQYF.

V and J are TRBV12-3 or TRBV12-4 and TRBJ1-3; D uncertain. The CDR3 extends over 13 amino acids. Trimming shortened V by 2 bases and J by 3 bases, and 5 bases separated the two germline ends. The CDR3 DNA reads as TGTGCCAGCAGTTTAACTGATGGAAACACCATATATTTT. As protein: CASSLTDGNTIYF.